Each of the 32 T cell receptor beta chains below was sequenced from the same sample in a study of T cell repertoires in cytomegalovirus infection. Using its own MiXCR run on the reads, TCRdb lists one record per CDR3 protein. The sample lists 450,000 to 650,000 distinct CDR3 sequences; approximately 40% were seen once. Their antigen targets remain unknown. The sequencing used cultured PBMCs, collected from culture after CMV antigen stimulation. These receptors were collected from a human donor in good health (CMV status not recorded). Some clones in this sample may be carry-over from other donors' samples.

This chain connects TRBV20-1 to TRBJ1-1; 11 bases map to TRBD1. The V gene's germline CDR1 is DFQATT and CDR2 SNEGSKA (reference sequence). V gave up 4 bases and J gave up 7 bases; unmatched junction bases: 5. This CDR3 comprises 13 residues. The CDR3 DNA follows: TGCAGTGCTATGGACAGGGGGCCGGATGAAGCTTTCTTT. It is translated as CSAMDRGPDEAFF.

This clonotype appeared a few times. The genes are TRBV7-8 and TRBJ1-6; tentative D call: TRBD1 (5 bases). The CDR3 loop spans 20 amino acids. Trimming took off 5 bases at V and 0 bases at J, with 23 bases between the two ends. Germline loops: CDR1 SGHVS, CDR2 FQNEAQ. The CDR3 sequence: CASSRNAEQDGSSYNSPLHF. DNA for the CDR3: TGTGCCAGCAGCCGCAATGCCGAACAGGACGGAAGCTCCTATAATTCACCCCTCCACTTT.

The rearrangement links TRBV7-2 to TRBJ2-2; 7 bases match TRBD1. Per germline, CDR1 SGHTA and CDR2 FQGNSA. V lost 6 bases and J lost 13; bases outside the gene matches: 14. CDR3 length: 14 amino acids. Here the CDR3 reads CASSSKGAAKGLFF. The CDR3 region has the DNA TGTGCCAGCAGTTCGAAGGGGGCAGCTAAGGGGCTGTTTTTT. Together with reference TRBV7-2 and TRBJ2-2, the CDR3 gives the full variable domain: GAGVSQSPSNKVTEKGKDVELRCDPISGHTALYWYRQSLGQGLEFLIYFQGNSAPDKSGLPSDRFSAERTGGSVSTLTIQRTQQEDSAVYLCASSSKGAAKGLFFGEGSRLTVL.

This clonotype has just a few counts. In nucleotides, the CDR3 is TGCGCCAGCAGCCAGACAGCGGGAGCACCCGGGGAGCTGTTTTTT. This encodes CASSQTAGAPGELFF. The V and J genes are TRBV4-3 and TRBJ2-2, with 8 bases matching TRBD2. CDR1 LGHNA and CDR2 YSLEER come from the germline V gene. The CDR3 consists of 15 residues. The ends lost 3 bases at V and 6 bases at J; junction bases unmatched: 6.

There are a few counts of this clonotype. The genes are TRBV7-2 and TRBJ1-2, with D hard to call. Per the germline V gene, CDR1 is SGHTA and CDR2 is FQGNSA. Trimming took off 3 bases at V and 4 bases at J, with 12 bases between the two ends. This CDR3 spans 14 amino acids. CDR3 coding DNA: TGTGCCAGCAGCTTTCGGGAGCCGATCTATGGCTACACCTTC. It encodes CASSFREPIYGYTF.

The rearrangement joins TRBV7-4 to TRBJ1-2; no clear D gene. The V gene's germline CDR1 is SGHVT and CDR2 SQSDAQ. The CDR3 loop spans 16 amino acids. Trimming stripped 1 base from V and 3 bases from J, with 15 bases between. The CDR3 is CASSLEFRRGDYGYTF. In DNA form, the CDR3 reads TGTGCCAGCAGCTTAGAATTCAGACGGGGAGACTATGGCTACACCTTC.

This clonotype was counted a few times. This chain links TRBV7-2 with TRBJ2-1; D is possibly TRBD2 (5 bases). Between the trimmed V and J ends, which lost 5 bases and 1 base, there was a span of 18 bases. CDR1 and CDR2 (germline): SGHTA, FQGNSA. The CDR3 is 17 residues long. For the CDR3, the DNA is TGTGCCAGCAGCCCACGACTCTCAAGGAGGTCCTACAATGAGCAGTTCTTC. Translation: CASSPRLSRRSYNEQFF.

On this clonotype: The junction shows a germline mismatch at one end, possibly a read error. The gene calls are TRBV7-4 and TRBJ2-7; 11 bases fit TRBD2. This CDR3 comprises 15 residues. Germline CDR1 and CDR2: SGHVT and SQSDAQ. CDR3 amino acids: CTSSSYSGRAGEQYF. The CDR3 region has the DNA TGTACCAGCAGCTCCTATAGCGGGAGGGCCGGCGAGCAGTACTTC.

This clonotype was seen many times. The chain employs TRBV7-2 and TRBJ2-3, with D perhaps being TRBD1 or TRBD2 (5 bases each). The V end lost 1 base, the J end lost 2 bases, and 7 bases lay between the germline ends. From germline, CDR1 is SGHTA and CDR2 FQGNSA. CDR3 size: 14 residues. CDR3 DNA sequence: TGTGCCAGCAGCTTAGTGGGGACCACAGATACGCAGTATTTT. Protein product: CASSLVGTTDTQYF.

This clonotype was found a few times. At one of its ends the junction is not consistent with the germline gene, which may arise from a read error. The chain employs TRBV28 and TRBJ2-1; the D call may be TRBD1 or TRBD2 (5 bases each). CDR3 length equals 12 residues. The V gene's germline CDR1 is MDHEN and CDR2 SYDVKM. CDR3 sequence: CASRLGDQLPLF. As DNA, the CDR3 is TGTGCCAGCAGGTTGGGGGACCAGCTCCCCCTCTTC.

V usage is TRBV5-4 and J usage is TRBJ1-1, with TRBD1 identical over 8 bases. CDR3 length equals 12 residues. Germline V CDR1 and CDR2: SGHNT, YYREEE (reference sequence). With V trimmed by 4 bases and J by 10 bases, 6 bases remained unmatched. This CDR3 reads CASSKDRVGAFF. CDR3 nucleotides: TGTGCCAGCAGCAAGGACAGGGTAGGAGCTTTCTTT.

This clonotype was detected a few times. Here the CDR3 reads CASTTVGGSEAFF. CDR3 nucleotide sequence: TGTGCCAGCACCACCGTCGGGGGGTCTGAAGCTTTCTTT. V is TRBV12-3 or TRBV12-4 and J is TRBJ1-1; tentatively, D is TRBD1 (5 bases). Trimming shortened V by 7 bases and J by 6 bases, and 15 bases separated the two germline ends. The length of the CDR3 is 13 residues.

The chain uses TRBV20-1 and TRBJ2-1; 10 nucleotides align to TRBD2. The V gene end was trimmed by 3 bases and the J gene end by 4 bases; junction bases not matched to a gene: 12. The CDR3 is 17 residues long. Looked up from germline, CDR1 is DFQATT and CDR2 is SNEGSKA (reference sequence). The CDR3 region has the DNA TGCAGTGCTAGCGTCCCACTAAGCGGGAGGGTTTACAATGAGCAGTTCTTC. Amino acids: CSASVPLSGRVYNEQFF.

The chain carries TRBV7-2 and TRBJ2-7; possible D gene TRBD2, 5 bases. Germline V lookup: CDR1 SGHTA, CDR2 FQGNSA. The length of the CDR3 is 14 residues. The V end was cut by 0 bases, the J end by 1 base, with 7 bases between. This chain's CDR3 is CASSLADYSYEQYF. In DNA, the CDR3 is TGTGCCAGCAGCTTAGCCGACTATTCCTACGAGCAGTACTTC.

This clonotype came up a few times. The J gene is TRBJ2-3, the V gene TRBV6-6, with 12 bases lining up with TRBD2. With 4 bases clipped from V and 2 bases from J, the junction kept 10 bases outside the gene matches. This CDR3 comprises 18 residues. The germline CDR1 and CDR2 sequences are MNHNY and SVGAGI (reference sequence). CDR3 in amino acids: CASSLELAGGTYTDTQYF. The CDR3 nucleotides read TGTGCCAGCAGTTTGGAACTAGCGGGAGGAACCTACACAGATACGCAGTATTTT.

There are a few counts of this clonotype. V and J are TRBV6-2 or TRBV6-3 and TRBJ2-1; TRBD2 matches at 7 bases. CDR3 length: 15 residues. The V gene's germline CDR1 is MNHEY and CDR2 SVGEGT. After removal of 5 bases from V and 6 bases from J, the junction contained 10 bases not matched to a gene. The CDR3 DNA reads as TGTGCCAGCAGTCCCCCAGGGAGGGCACCCAATGAGCAGTTCTTC. Its protein is CASSPPGRAPNEQFF.

This clonotype was seen a few times. This chain connects TRBV7-6 to TRBJ2-2; D is unclear. The V gene's germline CDR1 is SGHVS and CDR2 FNYEAQ. Trimming pared 1 base from V and 0 bases from J, leaving 6 bases between. The CDR3 is made up of 15 amino acids. For the CDR3, the DNA is TGTGCCAGCAGCTTAGGTGCTACGAACACCGGGGAGCTGTTTTTT. Protein sequence: CASSLGATNTGELFF.

This clonotype was detected a few times. The rearrangement links TRBV11-2 to TRBJ2-7; no clear D. V was cut by 1 base and J by 2 bases, with 9 bases left in between. The CDR3 is 14 amino acids. Germline V CDR1 and CDR2: SGHAT, FQNNGV. CDR3 DNA: TGTGCCAGCAGCTTAGGGCCAGCGACCTACGAGCAGTACTTC. Protein: CASSLGPATYEQYF.

The chain uses TRBV6-8 and TRBJ2-7; TRBD1 is a possible D gene (6 bases). V was pared by 2 bases and J by 4 bases, with 15 bases between. CDR1 is MNHGY, CDR2 SAAAGT, per germline. The CDR3 sequence is 15 residues long. CDR3 protein: CASSYGGLGAYEQYF. CDR3 coding DNA: TGTGCCAGCAGTTACGGTGGACTGGGGGCATACGAGCAGTACTTC.

The J gene is TRBJ1-5, the V gene TRBV11-2; D possibly corresponds to TRBD1 (5 bases). CDR1 and CDR2 (germline): SGHAT, FQNNGV. CDR3 length: 14 amino acids. V was pared by 5 bases and J by 3 bases, with 11 bases between. CDR3 nucleotide sequence: TGTGCCAGCAGCCCGGGGCAGTACAATCAGCCCCAGCATTTT. This sequence encodes CASSPGQYNQPQHF. Based on the CDR3 plus reference TRBV11-2 and TRBJ1-5, the full variable domain is EAGVAQSPRYKIIEKRQSVAFWCNPISGHATLYWYQQILGQGPKLLIQFQNNGVVDDSQLPKDRFSAERLKGVDSTLKIQPAKLEDSAVYLCASSPGQYNQPQHFGDGTRLSIL.

This clonotype was picked up one time. The chain joins TRBV12-3 or TRBV12-4 to TRBJ1-4; maybe TRBD1 (6 bases). The CDR3 is made up of 15 amino acids. Trimming shortened V by 6 bases and J by 5 bases, and 16 bases separated the two germline ends. CDR3 DNA sequence: TGTGCCAGCAGCCGCCACGGGGGCAGGAATGAAAAACTGTTTTTT. Its translation is CASSRHGGRNEKLFF.

This clonotype was observed a few times. V and J are TRBV7-2 and TRBJ2-7; no firm D call. The germline V gene has CDR1 SGHTA and CDR2 FQGNSA. V was pared by 5 bases and J by 7 bases, with 24 bases between. CDR3 length: 16 residues. The CDR3 DNA reads TGTGCCAGCAGCCTTAGGTACCGGCGGCCCCCGGGTGAGCAGTACTTC. Translated: CASSLRYRRPPGEQYF.

The chain links TRBV5-4 to TRBJ2-3, with D perhaps matching TRBD1 (6 bases). Germline V lookup: CDR1 SGHNT, CDR2 YYREEE (reference sequence). The CDR3 has 15 residues. V dropped 4 bases and J dropped 0 bases, with 12 bases sitting between them. The CDR3 is CASSLPTGSTDTQYF. The CDR3 DNA follows: TGTGCCAGCAGCCTACCGACAGGAAGCACAGATACGCAGTATTTT.

The rearrangement joins TRBV10-3 to TRBJ2-1, with 14 nucleotides matching TRBD2. Germline lookup yields CDR1 ENHRY and CDR2 SYGVKD. V dropped 3 bases and J dropped 5; count of bases not matched to a gene: 3. The CDR3 totals 16 residues. The CDR3 DNA reads TGTGCCATCAGTGATGGGACTAGCGGGGGAAACAATGAGCAGTTCTTC. Its protein product is CAISDGTSGGNNEQFF.

This clonotype was counted only a few times. J is TRBJ1-2 and V is TRBV12-3 or TRBV12-4; 10 nucleotides agree with TRBD1. V was clipped by 4 bases and J by 8 bases; unmatched bases: 10. The CDR3 extends over 15 amino acids. The CDR3 sequence is CASSSSGQGRWGYTF. For the CDR3, the DNA is TGTGCCAGCAGTTCCTCGGGACAGGGGCGATGGGGCTACACCTTC.

The CDR3 loop reads CASSLGTAPTGELFF. CDR3 in DNA: TGTGCCAGCAGCCTTGGTACAGCACCCACCGGGGAGCTGTTTTTT. The chain joins TRBV5-3 to TRBJ2-2; D is unclear. TRBV5-3 is annotated as an ORF whose role is uncertain. Between the trimmed V and J ends, which lost 8 bases and 4 bases, there was a span of 18 bases. This CDR3 comprises 15 residues.

Only a few counts were recorded for this clonotype. The chain has TRBV12-3 or TRBV12-4 and TRBJ2-1, with D perhaps TRBD1 (5 bases). CDR3 size: 16 residues. V lost 0 bases, J lost 4 bases, and 13 bases lay in between. The CDR3 loop reads CASSLALGDSYNEQFF. The CDR3 nucleotides are TGTGCCAGCAGTTTAGCGCTAGGGGATTCTTACAATGAGCAGTTCTTC.

This clonotype was detected ten times or more. The chain links TRBV7-2 to TRBJ2-1; possibly TRBD2 for D (5 bases). Germline loops: CDR1 SGHTA, CDR2 FQGNSA. The CDR3 extends over 17 amino acids. Between the trimmed V and J ends, which lost 0 bases and 5 bases, there was a span of 17 bases. CDR3 coding DNA: TGTGCCAGCAGCTTAGCGTATTTGGGATCGGGGAACAATGAGCAGTTCTTC. It translates to CASSLAYLGSGNNEQFF.

The chain combines TRBV7-4 with TRBJ1-4; D gene uncertain. V lost 5 bases and J lost 0, with 16 bases in between. The CDR3 extends over 17 amino acids. Per germline, CDR1 SGHVT and CDR2 SQSDAQ. In DNA form, the CDR3 reads TGTGCCAGCAGCCCCGAAGTGGGGAGTGCAACTAATGAAAAACTGTTTTTT. This translates into CASSPEVGSATNEKLFF.

The table lists this clonotype with a few counts. The V and J genes are TRBV10-3 and TRBJ1-6; 10 nucleotides align to TRBD1. CDR1 and CDR2 (germline): ENHRY, SYGVKD. CDR3 size: 15 residues. Unmatched junction bases numbered 9, after V lost 10 bases and J lost 6 bases. The CDR3 DNA sequence: TGTGCCACCAGCTCGGGACAGGGGAGTAATTCACCCCTCCACTTT. Protein sequence: CATSSGQGSNSPLHF.

V gene TRBV20-1 combines with J gene TRBJ2-3; 7 positions match TRBD2. V was clipped by 0 bases and J by 0 bases; unmatched bases: 6. In germline, CDR1 is DFQATT, CDR2 SNEGSKA (reference sequence). The CDR3 covers 16 residues. The CDR3 DNA is TGCAGTGCTAGAGATCCGCGGGGGTCTAGCACAGATACGCAGTATTTT. This sequence encodes CSARDPRGSSTDTQYF.

This chain connects TRBV7-8 to TRBJ2-7; D is ambiguous. V was cut by 3 bases and J by 0 bases, with 6 bases left in between. Per germline, CDR1 SGHVS and CDR2 FQNEAQ. The CDR3 has 13 amino acids. This CDR3 is CASSFLSSYEQYF. CDR3 coding DNA: TGTGCCAGCAGCTTCCTAAGCTCCTACGAGCAGTACTTC.